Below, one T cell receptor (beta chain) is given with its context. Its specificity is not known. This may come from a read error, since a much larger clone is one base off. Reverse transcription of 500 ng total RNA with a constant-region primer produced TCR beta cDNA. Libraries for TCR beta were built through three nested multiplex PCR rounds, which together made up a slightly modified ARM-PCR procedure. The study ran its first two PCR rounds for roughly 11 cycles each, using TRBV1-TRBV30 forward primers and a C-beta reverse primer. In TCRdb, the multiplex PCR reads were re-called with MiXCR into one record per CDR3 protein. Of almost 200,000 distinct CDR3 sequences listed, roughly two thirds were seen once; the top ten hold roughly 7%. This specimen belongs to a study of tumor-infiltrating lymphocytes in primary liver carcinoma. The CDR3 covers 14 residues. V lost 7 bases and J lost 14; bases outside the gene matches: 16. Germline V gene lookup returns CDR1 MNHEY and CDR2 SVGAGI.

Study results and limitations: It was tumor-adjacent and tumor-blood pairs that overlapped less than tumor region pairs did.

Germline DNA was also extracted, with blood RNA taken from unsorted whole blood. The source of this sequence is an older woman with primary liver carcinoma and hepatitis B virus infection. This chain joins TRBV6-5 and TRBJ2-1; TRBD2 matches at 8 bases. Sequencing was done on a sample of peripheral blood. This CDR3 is CASTPDLTSVIEFF. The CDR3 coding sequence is TGTGCCAGCACCCCCGACCTGACTAGCGTGATTGAGTTCTTC.